The rows below give T cell receptor beta chains drawn from one sample of a study of control samples from healthy donors and cancer patients. Assay: immunoSEQ multiplex PCR; the TCRdb copy retains only in-frame clones and omits some. The sample lists 50,000 to 75,000 clones, around 87% occurring once. The sequencing input was PBMCs. Every receptor here comes from a man aged 55 to 69 with colorectal cancer. The CDR3 runs from the conserved cysteine through the conserved F or W. D genes are given only for firm matches. Part of the rows lack a size; the others show once, few, many or a class for expanded clones.

J gene,clone size,V gene,D gene,CDR3 DNA,CDR3 protein
TRBJ2-7,once,TRBV15,TRBD2,TGTGCCACCAGCCGGGGTAGCGGGGTATACGAGCAGTACTTC,CATSRGSGVYEQYF
TRBJ2-1,NA,TRBV5-1,NA,TGCGCCAGCAGCTTTGGGGGAGAGGGGTACAATGAGCAGTTCTTC,CASSFGGEGYNEQFF
TRBJ2-1,once,TRBV19,NA,TGTGCCAGTAGTATTCGGGGTTACAATGAGCAGTTCTTC,CASSIRGYNEQFF
TRBJ2-3,NA,TRBV7-9,NA,TGTGCCAGCAGGCCTACCGGGAACGCAAAGGTTCGGAGCACAGATACGCAGTATTTT,CASRPTGNAKVRSTDTQYF
TRBJ2-1,NA,TRBV11-3,TRBD1,TGTGCCAGCAGCACCTATGACAGGGCTAACAATGAGCAGTTCTTC,CASSTYDRANNEQFF
TRBJ2-7,NA,TRBV10-3,NA,TGTGCCATCAGTCCCCGCGGGACCTCTGAGGAGCAGTACTTC,CAISPRGTSEEQYF
TRBJ2-6,NA,TRBV30,NA,TGTGCCTGGGACCGAGGGATATCTGGGGCCAACGTCCTGACTTTC,CAWDRGISGANVLTF
TRBJ2-1,NA,TRBV7-6,NA,TGTGCCAGCAGCTCGAGGGGGGACGAAAGGAATGAGCAGTTCTTC,CASSSRGDERNEQFF
TRBJ1-2,NA,TRBV6-5,TRBD1,TGTGCCAGCAGTTACTCGAAGCAGGGGGGTAGCGGCTACACCTTC,CASSYSKQGGSGYTF
TRBJ1-5,NA,TRBV24-1,NA,TGTGCCACCAGTGATTGGCAGGGCGATCAGCCCCAGCATTTT,CATSDWQGDQPQHF
TRBJ1-5,NA,TRBV28,NA,TGTGCCAGTGAGGCGTATAGCAATCAGCCCCAGCATTTT,CASEAYSNQPQHF
TRBJ1-1,NA,TRBV6-5,TRBD1,TGTGCCAGCAGTTACGGGACAGGGATCAACACTGAAGCTTTCTTT,CASSYGTGINTEAFF
TRBJ1-6,few,TRBV4-3,NA,TGCGCCAGCAGCCAAGATGGGAGGGGAGGTTCACCCCTCCACTTT,CASSQDGRGGSPLHF
TRBJ1-3,NA,TRBV27,NA,TGTGCCAGCAGTTCCCTGGACAGTTCTGGAAACACCATATATTTT,CASSSLDSSGNTIYF
TRBJ1-5,NA,TRBV30,NA,TGTGCCTGGAGTGTACGGGGGGATCAGCCCCAGCATTTT,CAWSVRGDQPQHF
TRBJ2-1,NA,TRBV7-3,NA,TGTGCCAGCAGCTTGAGCAGTTACAATGAGCAGTTCTTC,CASSLSSYNEQFF
TRBJ2-1,NA,TRBV4-1,TRBD2,TGCGCCAGCAGCCAAGAAACTAGCGGGGGGGTTCAGTTCTTC,CASSQETSGGVQFF
TRBJ1-1,NA,TRBV6-1,NA,TGTGCCAGCAGTGACATTTGGGATGGAAGCACTGAAGCTTTCTTT,CASSDIWDGSTEAFF
TRBJ1-5,NA,TRBV5-8,TRBD1,TGTGCCAGCAGCTTGGTTCGGGGGACAGGGGGACCAAATCAGCCCCAGCATTTT,CASSLVRGTGGPNQPQHF
TRBJ2-7,NA,TRBV6-5,NA,TGTGCCAGCAGTTACTCGGGGCTGGCCTACGAGCAGTACTTC,CASSYSGLAYEQYF
TRBJ2-3,NA,TRBV11-1,TRBD2,TGTGCCAGCAGCTTAGCGCTAGCGGGGGCTAGCACAGATACGCAGTATTTT,CASSLALAGASTDTQYF
TRBJ2-7,NA,TRBV19,NA,TGTGCCAGTAGTATCGGGGCAGGGTTCTACGAGCAGTACTTC,CASSIGAGFYEQYF
TRBJ2-5,NA,TRBV3-1/TRBV3-2,NA,TGTGCCAGCAGCCCCGACTGGACGTTGGCCCAGTACTTC,CASSPDWTLAQYF
TRBJ1-2,NA,TRBV5-4,NA,TGTGCCAGCAGCCCCCGGTTAGGGGAACTCTATGGCTACACCTTC,CASSPRLGELYGYTF
TRBJ2-1,NA,TRBV30,NA,TGTGCCTGGAGTGTACCCCCTAGCGTAGAGCAGTTCTTC,CAWSVPPSVEQFF
TRBJ1-2,NA,TRBV5-6,NA,TGTGCCAGCAGCTTGGAAGTGAGTCAGGGAAATCCTTATGGCTACACCTTC,CASSLEVSQGNPYGYTF
TRBJ1-3,NA,TRBV29-1,NA,TGCAGCGTCGCCGATCACACCATATATTTT,CSVADHTIYF
TRBJ1-6,NA,TRBV19,NA,TGTGCCAGTAGTTGGGCAAGGGGCCCTACTGATATCCTCCACTTT,CASSWARGPTDILHF
TRBJ1-2,NA,TRBV4-3,NA,TGCGCCAGCAGCCCCTCCCCCGCAGCCCTAGTCTATGGCTACACCTTC,CASSPSPAALVYGYTF
TRBJ2-5,NA,TRBV7-3,NA,TGTGCCAGCAGCCCGCTGGGGGGGCAGCAAGAGACCCAGTACTTC,CASSPLGGQQETQYF
TRBJ1-2,NA,TRBV18,NA,TGTGCCAGCTCACCTCCAGGGGTGGGCTATGGCTACACCTTC,CASSPPGVGYGYTF
TRBJ2-7,NA,TRBV5-1,NA,TGCGCCAGCAGCTCCAGCGGGGTGGAGGGGGCTGAAGAGCAGTACTTC,CASSSSGVEGAEEQYF